The source of this T cell receptor (beta chain) is a study of blood T cell repertoires in COVID-19. Study-wide context: The analysed material was cDNA or gDNA that came from T cells, B-cell-depleted T cells, or PBMCs.

Original analysis: Reference gene primer amplification yielded estimated nucleated cell counts. Measured with immunoSEQ multiplex PCR; TCRdb has only the in-frame clones, and not every one. V, J and clone size derive from that table, while D and trimming were established from the DNA sequence. The table shows roughly 79,000 clones, with about 90% occurring only once. CDR1 and CDR2 from the germline V gene are SNHLY and FYNNEI. This CDR3 has 15 residues. V lost 7 bases, J lost 5 bases, and 20 bases lay in between. Sequencing was performed on peripheral blood. This chain links TRBV2 with TRBJ2-5; weak D call: TRBD2 (7 bases). The receptor comes from a man aged 45-60 years with active COVID-19. The CDR3 sequence: CASMGRGVPGETQYF. CDR3 DNA: TGTGCCAGCATGGGGAGGGGGGTTCCCGGGGAGACCCAGTACTTC.